This T cell receptor (beta chain) was profiled in a study of CXCR3-negative and CXCR3-positive naive CD8 T cells. Study observations and caveats: Both of the naive subsets showed about the same high diversity, but memory CD8+ cells had much less. Surface CD5 matched across naive subsets, and TRB CDR3 properties served to infer TCR strength.

The germline V gene encodes CDR1 MGHRA and CDR2 YSYEKL. The CDR3 runs 15 residues. The method, 5' RACE with UMI labels, was used to prepare the TRB cDNA libraries. Reprocessing the 5' RACE reads, TCRdb reports a single entry for every CDR3 protein and omits DNA. This table holds about 6,000 distinct CDR3 sequences. In regard to this clonotype: Antigen: not known.

The chain joins TRBV4-1 to TRBJ2-5; without DNA, the TCRdb call of TRBD2 cannot be checked. The TCR comes from a human donor in good health. Some clones in this sample may be carry-over from other donors' samples. Sample: naive CXCR3- CD8+ T cells from blood. Indicated subset: CD45RO-CCR7+CD27+CD95- naive CD8+ T cells lacking CXCR3 (TNR3-). The CDR3 protein is CASSQGGTSGETQYF.